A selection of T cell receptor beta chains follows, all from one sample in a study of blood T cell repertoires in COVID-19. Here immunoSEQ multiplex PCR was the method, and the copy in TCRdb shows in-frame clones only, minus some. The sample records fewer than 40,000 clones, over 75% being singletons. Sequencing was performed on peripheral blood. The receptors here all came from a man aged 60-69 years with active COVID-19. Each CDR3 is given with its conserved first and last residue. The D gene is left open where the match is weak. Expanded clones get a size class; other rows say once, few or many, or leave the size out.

CDR3aa: CASSLFATGPLGKLFF; CDR3nt: TGCGCCAGCAGCTTGTTTGCGACAGGCCCGCTCGGAAAACTGTTTTTT; d_gene: .; abundance: once; j_gene: TRBJ1-4; v_gene: TRBV5-1
CDR3aa: CASSSGGSGQPQHF; CDR3nt: TGTGCCAGCAGTTCCGGGGGTTCGGGTCAGCCCCAGCATTTT; d_gene: .; abundance: once; j_gene: TRBJ1-5; v_gene: TRBV28
CDR3aa: CAWSVRGLVLFGELFF; CDR3nt: TGTGCCTGGAGTGTTCGGGGACTAGTTTTATTCGGGGAGCTGTTTTTT; d_gene: TRBD2; abundance: .; j_gene: TRBJ2-2; v_gene: TRBV30
CDR3aa: CASSYSASGSYEQYF; CDR3nt: TGTGCCAGCAGTTACTCTGCTAGCGGGAGCTACGAGCAGTACTTC; d_gene: TRBD2; abundance: medium-sized; j_gene: TRBJ2-7; v_gene: TRBV6-5
CDR3aa: CASSGGGTTDTQYF; CDR3nt: TGTGCCAGCAGTGGGGGAGGGACGACAGATACGCAGTATTTT; d_gene: TRBD2; abundance: .; j_gene: TRBJ2-3; v_gene: TRBV14
CDR3aa: CASSLATSLAGEREQYF; CDR3nt: TGCGCCAGCAGCTTGGCCACCTCACTAGCGGGAGAGCGGGAGCAGTACTTC; d_gene: TRBD2; abundance: .; j_gene: TRBJ2-7; v_gene: TRBV5-1
CDR3aa: CATSDTQGTPNEQYF; CDR3nt: TGTGCCACCAGTGATACACAGGGAACACCCAACGAGCAGTACTTC; d_gene: .; abundance: .; j_gene: TRBJ2-7; v_gene: TRBV24-1
CDR3aa: CASTETWERPFSEQFF; CDR3nt: TGTGCCAGCACGGAGACGTGGGAGAGACCATTTTCCGAGCAGTTCTTC; d_gene: .; abundance: .; j_gene: TRBJ2-1; v_gene: TRBV7-2
CDR3aa: CASSYATGDTQYF; CDR3nt: TGTGCCAGCAGCTACGCCACCGGGGATACGCAGTATTTT; d_gene: .; abundance: .; j_gene: TRBJ2-3; v_gene: TRBV7-3
CDR3aa: CASSIVGVSTSPIRGETQYF; CDR3nt: TGTGCCAGTAGTATAGTAGGAGTATCGACTAGCCCAATTCGGGGAGAGACCCAGTACTTC; d_gene: TRBD2; abundance: .; j_gene: TRBJ2-5; v_gene: TRBV19
CDR3aa: CASSLRGDYEQYF; CDR3nt: TGCGCCAGCAGCTTGAGGGGTGACTACGAGCAGTACTTC; d_gene: .; abundance: .; j_gene: TRBJ2-7; v_gene: TRBV5-1
CDR3aa: CASSEVQSGRGGELFF; CDR3nt: TGTGCCAGCAGTGAAGTACAGAGCGGGAGGGGCGGGGAGCTGTTTTTT; d_gene: TRBD2; abundance: .; j_gene: TRBJ2-2; v_gene: TRBV2
CDR3aa: CASSYPVRGYGYTF; CDR3nt: TGTGCCAGCAGTTACCCAGTTAGGGGCTATGGCTACACCTTC; d_gene: .; abundance: .; j_gene: TRBJ1-2; v_gene: TRBV6-2/TRBV6-3
CDR3aa: CSASPRQGFAGELFF; CDR3nt: TGCAGTGCTAGTCCCCGGCAGGGTTTTGCCGGGGAGCTGTTTTTT; d_gene: .; abundance: .; j_gene: TRBJ2-2; v_gene: TRBV20-1
CDR3aa: CASSRHRVSYLGETQYF; CDR3nt: TGTGCCAGCAGCAGGCACCGTGTCTCGTATCTAGGCGAGACCCAGTACTTC; d_gene: .; abundance: .; j_gene: TRBJ2-5; v_gene: TRBV9
CDR3aa: CASRKTGLEANYGYTF; CDR3nt: TGTGCCAGTAGAAAGACAGGGCTGGAGGCTAACTATGGCTACACCTTC; d_gene: TRBD1; abundance: .; j_gene: TRBJ1-2; v_gene: TRBV19
CDR3aa: CASSLAGGSRGNYGYTF; CDR3nt: TGTGCCAGCAGCTTGGCTGGGGGCTCGCGTGGTAACTATGGCTACACCTTC; d_gene: .; abundance: .; j_gene: TRBJ1-2; v_gene: TRBV5-6
CDR3aa: CASSAQETGRLGANVLTF; CDR3nt: TGTGCCAGCAGCGCTCAAGAGACAGGGAGGTTAGGGGCCAACGTCCTGACTTTC; d_gene: .; abundance: .; j_gene: TRBJ2-6; v_gene: TRBV11-2
CDR3aa: CASVETDPPQGLAGWDEADTQYF; CDR3nt: TGTGCCAGCGTGGAGACGGATCCCCCTCAGGGACTAGCGGGATGGGATGAGGCGGATACGCAGTATTTT; d_gene: TRBD2; abundance: medium-sized; j_gene: TRBJ2-3; v_gene: TRBV28
CDR3aa: CASSYSGGEQYF; CDR3nt: TGTGCCAGCAGTTACTCCGGCGGCGAGCAGTACTTC; d_gene: .; abundance: .; j_gene: TRBJ2-7; v_gene: TRBV6-5
CDR3aa: CASSLVAGSSYEQYF; CDR3nt: TGTGCCAGCAGCTTAGTCGCAGGCAGCTCCTACGAGCAGTACTTC; d_gene: .; abundance: .; j_gene: TRBJ2-7; v_gene: TRBV7-8
CDR3aa: CASSYSRLADLSEQFF; CDR3nt: TGTGCCAGCAGTTACTCGAGGCTAGCGGACCTCTCGGAGCAGTTCTTC; d_gene: TRBD2; abundance: .; j_gene: TRBJ2-1; v_gene: TRBV6-5
CDR3aa: CASSLDRGSYEQYF; CDR3nt: TGTGCCAGCAGCTTGGACAGGGGGTCTTACGAGCAGTACTTC; d_gene: TRBD1; abundance: .; j_gene: TRBJ2-7; v_gene: TRBV5-4
CDR3aa: CASRGLAGGGETQYF; CDR3nt: TGTGCCAGCAGAGGACTAGCGGGAGGGGGGGAGACCCAGTACTTC; d_gene: TRBD2; abundance: .; j_gene: TRBJ2-5; v_gene: TRBV6-5
CDR3aa: CASNFRGYEQYF; CDR3nt: TGTGCCAGCAATTTCAGGGGCTACGAGCAGTACTTC; d_gene: .; abundance: .; j_gene: TRBJ2-7; v_gene: TRBV6-5
CDR3aa: CASSYNRAEQFF; CDR3nt: TGTGCCAGCAGTTACAACAGGGCTGAGCAGTTCTTC; d_gene: .; abundance: .; j_gene: TRBJ2-1; v_gene: TRBV6-5
CDR3aa: CASSQEGPMGEGWTEAFF; CDR3nt: TGTGCCAGCAGCCAAGAGGGCCCCATGGGGGAGGGGTGGACTGAAGCTTTCTTT; d_gene: .; abundance: .; j_gene: TRBJ1-1; v_gene: TRBV4-2
CDR3aa: CASTEMGGSYNEQFF; CDR3nt: TGTGCCAGTACCGAAATGGGGGGCTCCTACAATGAGCAGTTCTTC; d_gene: .; abundance: once; j_gene: TRBJ2-1; v_gene: TRBV19
CDR3aa: CASSIKRTSGSTDTQYF; CDR3nt: TGTGCCAGCAGTATTAAACGGACTAGCGGGAGTACAGATACGCAGTATTTT; d_gene: TRBD2; abundance: .; j_gene: TRBJ2-3; v_gene: TRBV2
CDR3aa: CATKVRGNEKLFF; CDR3nt: TGTGCCACCAAGGTCAGGGGAAATGAAAAACTGTTTTTT; d_gene: .; abundance: .; j_gene: TRBJ1-4; v_gene: TRBV24-1
CDR3aa: CASSGRRARTDTQYF; CDR3nt: TGCGCCAGCAGTGGTCGGAGGGCCCGCACAGATACGCAGTATTTT; d_gene: .; abundance: few; j_gene: TRBJ2-3; v_gene: TRBV10-2
CDR3aa: CASSNRAEGEAFF; CDR3nt: TGTGCCAGCAGCAACAGGGCCGAGGGGGAAGCTTTCTTT; d_gene: .; abundance: .; j_gene: TRBJ1-1; v_gene: TRBV7-9
CDR3aa: CSVDDVGPEAFF; CDR3nt: TGCAGCGTTGATGACGTGGGGCCTGAAGCTTTCTTT; d_gene: .; abundance: .; j_gene: TRBJ1-1; v_gene: TRBV29-1
CDR3aa: CASSLALGAVKVTEAFF; CDR3nt: TGCGCCAGCAGCTTGGCCCTTGGGGCAGTAAAGGTCACTGAAGCTTTCTTT; d_gene: .; abundance: .; j_gene: TRBJ1-1; v_gene: TRBV5-1
CDR3aa: CASSLRTSGSEQYF; CDR3nt: TGTGCCAGCAGCTTGAGGACTAGCGGGAGCGAGCAGTACTTC; d_gene: TRBD2; abundance: .; j_gene: TRBJ2-7; v_gene: TRBV7-9
CDR3aa: CASSFYIGAKVTEAFF; CDR3nt: TGTGCCAGCAGTTTCTATATAGGGGCCAAGGTGACTGAAGCTTTCTTT; d_gene: .; abundance: .; j_gene: TRBJ1-1; v_gene: TRBV27
CDR3aa: CASSFSSYEQYF; CDR3nt: TGTGCCAGCAGCTTCAGCTCCTACGAGCAGTACTTC; d_gene: .; abundance: .; j_gene: TRBJ2-7; v_gene: TRBV7-9